Listed here is a single T cell receptor beta chain. Patients in Seattle were enrolled during active infection, then followed longitudinally. In the authors' methods: Amplification of reference gene primers was used by the study to estimate nucleated cell counts. Sequenced by immunoSEQ multiplex PCR; TCRdb stores in-frame clones only, minus some. V and J calls and clone size follow that table, whereas D and trimming were derived from the DNA. The table has about 290,000 clones, just under 90% seen once. V was pared by 10 bases and J by 0 bases, with 14 bases of the junction left unmatched. CDR3 length: 17 amino acids. Germline V gene lookup returns CDR1 SEHNR and CDR2 FQNEAQ (reference sequence). The entry originates in a study of blood T cell repertoires in COVID-19. Study-level information: The United States, Italy and Spain provided the acute and convalescent COVID-19 samples. PBMCs, B-cell-depleted T cells, or T cells were the source of the cDNA or gDNA that made up the material.

The origin of this receptor is a woman between 25 and 40 years old with COVID-19, enrolled during active disease. This sequence joins TRBV7-9 and TRBJ1-4; TRBD1 aligns across 7 bases. The sequencing input was peripheral blood. The CDR3 loop is CATLRARQGTTNEKLFF. Written as DNA, the CDR3 is TGTGCCACCCTACGGGCGAGACAGGGCACAACTAATGAAAAACTGTTTTTT.